These 22 T cell receptor beta chains were sequenced from one sample in a study of Graves' ophthalmopathy and Graves' hyperthyroidism. The TCR beta CDR3 regions underwent amplification from RNA transcripts. Amplification began with first-round RT-PCR using HTBI primers, then second-round multiplex PCR was performed. TCRdb fed the multiplex PCR reads into MiXCR, producing one record per CDR3 protein. The sample carries hundreds of thousands of distinct CDR3 sequences, roughly 39% recorded once. The sample comprised peripheral blood. These receptors came from an adult man with Graves' ophthalmopathy.

V usage is TRBV2 and J usage is TRBJ2-3; D is possibly TRBD1 or TRBD2 (5 bases each). V shed 4 bases and J shed 1 base, with 12 bases lying between them. The CDR3 extends over 15 amino acids. The germline CDR1 and CDR2 sequences are SNHLY and FYNNEI. CDR3 loop: CASSGWGPRTDTQYF. The CDR3 DNA reads as TGTGCCAGCAGTGGGTGGGGACCCCGCACAGATACGCAGTATTTT.

This clonotype was counted ten times or more. The chain links TRBV2 to TRBJ2-5; 9 bases match TRBD2. The CDR3 contains 15 residues. Losses at the gene ends were 6 bases for V and 4 bases for J; bases not matched to a gene: 9. CDR1 and CDR2 from the germline V gene are SNHLY and FYNNEI. The CDR3 protein is CASRFAGGLGETQYF. The CDR3 DNA sequence: TGTGCCAGCAGGTTCGCGGGGGGGCTGGGAGAGACCCAGTACTTC.

Details on this clonotype: A much larger clone sits a single nucleotide away, making a read error possible. The chain links TRBV4-3 to TRBJ1-1; D is possibly TRBD1 (5 bases). The germline V gene has CDR1 LGHNA and CDR2 YSLEER. The length of the CDR3 is 14 residues. CDR3 nucleotides: TGCGCCAGCAGGCAGGCCTTCAGGGTGACTGAAGCTATCTTT. This sequence encodes CASRQAFRVTEAIF.

This clonotype was observed at least ten times. The chain uses TRBV2 and TRBJ2-7, with TRBD2 as a possible D gene (6 bases). Deletions cut 2 bases from V and 0 bases from J, with 14 bases between. The CDR3 contains 16 residues. From germline, CDR1 is SNHLY and CDR2 FYNNEI. The CDR3 protein is CASSELGETSSYEQYF. The CDR3 DNA reads as TGTGCCAGCAGTGAATTAGGGGAGACTAGCTCCTACGAGCAGTACTTC.

This clonotype showed up just a few times. This chain connects TRBV6-1 to TRBJ1-1; possibly TRBD1 for D (5 bases). From germline, CDR1 is MNHNS and CDR2 SASEGT. Trimming shortened V by 6 bases and J by 0 bases, and 14 bases separated the two germline ends. This CDR3 is 15 amino acids long. The chain's CDR3 is CASSAGEGMNTEAFF. CDR3 coding DNA: TGTGCCAGCAGCGCGGGGGAGGGCATGAACACTGAAGCTTTCTTT.

The table lists this clonotype with many counts. CDR3 sequence (DNA): TGTGCCACCGACGTTGGAGGCCGGCTAGCGGACTCCTACGAGCAGTACTTC. This gives the protein CATDVGGRLADSYEQYF. The chain recombines TRBV24-1 with TRBJ2-7; 7 nucleotides line up with TRBD2. After removal of 9 bases from V and 0 bases from J, the junction contained 16 bases not matched to a gene. The CDR3 extends over 17 amino acids. The germline CDR1 and CDR2 sequences are KGHDR and SFDVKD.

Details on this clonotype: Being one base from a much bigger clone, this may be a read error. Because the CDR3 is missing its conserved closing phenylalanine or tryptophan, this is likely a read error. V and J are TRBV20-1 and TRBJ1-2; the D gene is possibly TRBD1 (5 bases). Trimming pared 1 base from V and 6 bases from J, leaving 9 bases between. The CDR3 is 12 amino acids. Germline V CDR1 and CDR2: DFQATT, SNEGSKA (reference sequence). The CDR3 is CSARGGGDGYTL. The CDR3, as DNA: TGCAGTGCTAGAGGGGGAGGGGATGGCTACACCCTC.

This clonotype has ten or more counts. The chain combines TRBV9 with TRBJ2-2; D is unclear. CDR1 and CDR2 (germline): SGDLS, YYNGEE. The CDR3 length is 13 residues. V lost 6 bases, J lost 5 bases, and 11 bases lay in between. The CDR3: CASKGLETGELFF. CDR3 DNA sequence: TGTGCCAGCAAGGGCCTCGAAACCGGGGAGCTGTTTTTT.

V is TRBV10-3 and J is TRBJ2-1; tentatively, D is TRBD2 (5 bases). The CDR3 runs 14 residues. Trimming took 7 bases from V and 7 from J, leaving 17 bases between them. Germline CDR1 ENHRY, CDR2 SYGVKD. The CDR3: CAINLAGWGNEQFF. DNA for the CDR3: TGTGCCATCAACCTAGCTGGTTGGGGTAATGAGCAGTTCTTC.

This chain joins TRBV7-9 and TRBJ1-5, with 7 bases lining up with TRBD1. CDR1 SEHNR and CDR2 FQNEAQ come from the germline V gene (reference sequence). The CDR3 sequence is 15 residues long. After removal of 6 bases from V and 4 bases from J, the junction contained 9 bases not matched to a gene. The CDR3 loop reads CASSFGRGRNQPQHF. The CDR3 DNA follows: TGTGCCAGCAGTTTCGGAAGGGGGCGGAATCAGCCCCAGCATTTT.

This clonotype was found many times. This sequence joins TRBV7-6 and TRBJ2-5; TRBD2 might be the D (6 bases). Germline V CDR1 and CDR2: SGHVS, FNYEAQ. Trimming cost V 5 bases and J 2 bases, with 12 bases left between them. There are 14 residues in the CDR3. CDR3 nucleotide sequence: TGTGCCAGCAGCACTTGGGACTTGCAAGAGACCCAGTACTTC. Encoded protein: CASSTWDLQETQYF.

Worth noting for this clonotype: An end of the junction does not agree with germline; a read error may underlie this. The rearrangement joins TRBV2 to TRBJ1-3; D unresolved. This CDR3 is built from 16 residues. The germline CDR1 and CDR2 sequences are SNHLY and FYNNEI. CDR3 DNA: TGTGCCAGCAGTGCCGGGGTCCTCAGCTCTGGAAACACCGTATATTTT. Protein product: CASSAGVLSSGNTVYF. Complete variable domain (other parts from reference TRBV2 and TRBJ1-3): EPEVTQTPSHQVTQMGQEVILRCVPISNHLYFYWYRQILGQKVEFLVSFYNNEISEKSEIFDDQFSVERPDGSNFTLKIRSTKLEDSAMYFCASSAGVLSSGNTVYFGEGSWLTVV.

This chain links TRBV7-6 with TRBJ1-4, with D unclear. CDR3 size: 16 residues. Germline assignment: CDR1 SGHVS and CDR2 FNYEAQ. Deletions cut 8 bases from V and 2 bases from J, with 18 bases between. CDR3 nucleotides: TGTGCCAGCGCGGCAGGTGGCGGTGGGACTAATGAAAAACTGTTTTTT. Protein: CASAAGGGGTNEKLFF.

As for this clonotype: A read error may account for a junction end that differs from germline. The rearrangement uses TRBV19 and TRBJ2-5, with D possibly being TRBD2 (5 bases). The CDR3 is made up of 14 amino acids. Looked up from germline, CDR1 is LNHDA and CDR2 is SQIVND (reference sequence). The CDR3 loop reads CASSIWESQGTQYF. CDR3 DNA sequence: TGTGCCAGTAGTATTTGGGAGAGCCAAGGGACCCAGTACTTC.

This rearrangement joins TRBV15 to TRBJ2-6; D is unclear. The CDR3 loop spans 13 amino acids. The V gene's germline CDR1 is LNHNV and CDR2 YYDKDF (reference sequence). The V and J ends lost 3 bases and 4 bases respectively, with 4 bases between them. The CDR3 here is CATSRYGANVLTF. Here the CDR3 DNA reads TGTGCCACCAGCAGGTACGGGGCCAACGTCCTGACTTTC.

To note about this clonotype: The junction differs from germline at one of its ends, possibly a read error. CDR3 DNA: TGTGCCATCAGTGAAGGAGGATATGGCCACGCCTTC. Translation: CAISEGGYGHAF. The chain carries TRBV10-3 and TRBJ1-2; no firm D call. The V gene's germline CDR1 is ENHRY and CDR2 SYGVKD. The CDR3 has 12 amino acids.

This clonotype has at least ten counts. The rearrangement joins TRBV9 to TRBJ2-5; D not resolved. Trimming shortened V by 4 bases and J by 4 bases, and 17 bases separated the two germline ends. Germline CDR1 and CDR2: SGDLS and YYNGEE. CDR3 length equals 15 residues. CDR3 sequence: CASSPRPERGETQYF. CDR3 DNA: TGTGCCAGCAGCCCCCGACCCGAGCGAGGAGAGACCCAGTACTTC.

The chain recombines TRBV29-1 with TRBJ2-7; TRBD1 matches 10 bases. The CDR3 has 12 amino acids. Germline V lookup: CDR1 SQVTM, CDR2 ANQGSEA. J gave up 3 bases and V 8 bases, and 4 bases lay outside the gene matches. The CDR3 loop reads CSLGTGDYEQYF. The CDR3 coding sequence is TGCAGCCTAGGGACAGGGGACTACGAGCAGTACTTC.

This clonotype was detected many times. At one of its ends the junction is not consistent with the germline gene, which may arise from a read error. V and J are TRBV10-3 and TRBJ1-5; D is unresolved. The CDR3 length is 14 residues. Germline CDR1 ENHRY, CDR2 SYGVKD. CDR3 in amino acids: CASSERGGNQPQHF. The DNA for the CDR3 is TGTGCCAGCAGTGAACGGGGTGGAAATCAGCCCCAGCATTTT.

This clonotype was seen repeatedly, ten times or more. The chain employs TRBV2 and TRBJ2-7; perhaps D is TRBD1 or TRBD2 (6 bases each). The CDR3 sequence is 15 residues long. Germline CDR1 is SNHLY and CDR2 is FYNNEI. The V and J ends lost 3 bases and 3 bases respectively, with 15 bases between them. CDR3 sequence: CASSDMDGGGYEQYF. DNA for the CDR3: TGTGCCAGCAGTGATATGGACGGAGGGGGCTACGAGCAGTACTTC.

There are many counts of this clonotype. J is TRBJ1-6 and V is TRBV29-1, with D perhaps matching TRBD1 (6 bases). The CDR3 sequence is 15 residues long. Germline assignment: CDR1 SQVTM and CDR2 ANQGSEA. V was shortened by 3 bases and J by 8 bases, with 17 bases between the two germline ends. As DNA, the CDR3 is TGCAGCGTTGATTTTGGGGGCCATACGGATTCACCCCTCCACTTT. This sequence encodes CSVDFGGHTDSPLHF.

At least ten counts were recorded for this clonotype. The V gene is TRBV2, the J gene TRBJ1-2; possibly TRBD1 for D (6 bases). The CDR3 is 13 residues long. Trimming shortened V by 3 bases and J by 3 bases, and 8 bases separated the two germline ends. Germline assignment: CDR1 SNHLY and CDR2 FYNNEI. CDR3 in DNA: TGTGCCAGCAGTGATACAGGGCACTATGGCTACACCTTC. Translation: CASSDTGHYGYTF.